This T cell receptor beta chain was captured by sequencing in a study of cytomegalovirus exposure and HLA in healthy donors. Study details: In an earlier analysis, 95 million to 130 million unique TCR beta sequences were found from 200 million or so T cells. Study observations and caveats: A highly shared variant cluster was judged a likely technical artifact.

As regards this clone: Its target is not known.

The junction had 10 bases not matched to a gene; V was cut back by 4 bases and J by 4 bases. This CDR3 region has 17 residues. Unrecorded immune exposure was likely among donors, who were nominally healthy when sampled. The primer mix had 60 Vbeta and 13 Jbeta primers. Measured with immunoSEQ multiplex PCR; TCRdb has only the in-frame clones, and not every one. The table shows just over 150,000 clones, with 75% to 80% occurring only once. Sequenced sample: PBMCs. The gene calls are TRBV23-1 and TRBJ2-1, with TRBD2 matching over 10 bases. TRBV23-1 is an open reading frame, and its role is uncertain. The sequence was collected from a woman aged 45-65 years in good health and CMV-seropositive. The CDR3 nucleotides are TGCGCCAGCAGTCGACCAGCGGGAGGGCCGTGTTACAATGAGCAGTTCTTC. It codes for CASSRPAGGPCYNEQFF.